Sequencing of this T cell receptor (beta chain) was carried out in a study of cytomegalovirus exposure and HLA in healthy donors. Germline CDR1 SGHVS, CDR2 FNYEAQ. The CDR3 contains 17 residues. It was with 60 Vbeta and 13 Jbeta primers that the PCR ran. Libraries were prepared by immunoSEQ multiplex PCR; TCRdb keeps only in-frame clonotypes and omits some of them. The sample lists about 180,000 clones, about 80% seen once, with more than 0.4% in the top ten. Sample: PBMCs. The chain couples TRBV7-6 to TRBJ2-5; 9 bases agree with TRBD1. The J call may be wrong; the DNA end is better matched by TRBJ2-7. The source of this sequence is a woman aged 45-65 years in good health and CMV-seronegative. CDR3 loop: CASSIADRGPVGYEQYF. CDR3 DNA sequence: TGTGCCAGCAGCATCGCGGACAGGGGCCCCGTTGGCTACGAGCAGTACTTC.